This passage covers 14 T cell receptor beta chains from one sample sequenced in a study of shared clonotypes between healthy human individuals. TCRdb's table, derived via immunoSEQ multiplex PCR, lists solely in-frame clones and lacks some. The sample lists 2 million to 2.5 million clones, 93% occurring once. Specimen: naive CD4+ T cells from PBMCs. Noted subset: CD45RA+ positively selected. The source is a man aged 18 to 35 in good health. Some clones in this sample may be carry-over from other donors' samples.

The chain combines TRBV19 with TRBJ1-1, with TRBD1 as a possible D gene (6 bases). In germline, CDR1 is LNHDA, CDR2 SQIVND (reference sequence). The CDR3 runs 16 residues. V was trimmed by 2 bases and J by 1 base, leaving 14 bases between them. CDR3 sequence: CASSIRQGTSNTEAFF. Here the CDR3 DNA reads TGTGCCAGTAGTATAAGGCAGGGGACCTCGAACACTGAAGCTTTCTTT.

This rearrangement joins TRBV7-3 to TRBJ2-6; D is unclear. From germline, CDR1 is SGHTA and CDR2 FQGTGA. The CDR3 loop spans 15 amino acids. V lost 2 bases and J 4 bases, leaving 9 bases between the germline ends. The CDR3 coding sequence is TGTGCCAGCAGCTTAGGACCCCCCGGGGCCAACGTCCTGACTTTC. The encoded protein is CASSLGPPGANVLTF.

The sample holds one count of this clone. V usage is TRBV6-1 and J usage is TRBJ1-5; 7 bases are shared with TRBD1. From germline, CDR1 is MNHNS and CDR2 SASEGT. V lost 7 bases to trimming and J lost 2 bases; unmatched junction nucleotides: 8. The CDR3 loop spans 15 amino acids. The CDR3 DNA follows: TGTGCCAGCATTACAGGGGAAGCGCGCAATCAGCCCCAGCATTTT. Translated: CASITGEARNQPQHF.

The chain carries TRBV4-3 and TRBJ2-2; tentatively, D is TRBD2 (6 bases). The CDR3 consists of 16 residues. Trimming removed 0 bases from V and 1 base from J, with 9 bases in between. CDR1 LGHNA and CDR2 YSLEER come from the germline V gene. CDR3 loop: CASSQDKGLNTGELFF. CDR3 nucleotide sequence: TGCGCCAGCAGCCAAGATAAGGGACTGAACACCGGGGAGCTGTTTTTT.

This clone was seen a single time. The CDR3: CASSQYRGWDRVYEQYF. The CDR3 DNA follows: TGCGCCAGCAGCCAATACCGTGGGTGGGACAGAGTGTACGAGCAGTACTTC. The chain is built from TRBV4-1 and TRBJ2-7; TRBD1 agrees at 7 bases. The CDR3 consists of 17 residues. With V trimmed by 2 bases and J by 4 bases, 14 bases remained unmatched. Germline V gene lookup returns CDR1 MGHRA and CDR2 YSYEKL.

This clone was seen only a few times. The genes are TRBV4-1 and TRBJ1-1, with a weak D call TRBD1 (5 bases). V lost 0 bases and J 5 bases, leaving 10 bases between the germline ends. The germline V gene encodes CDR1 MGHRA and CDR2 YSYEKL. CDR3 size: 14 residues. The CDR3 sequence is CASSQDQGWTEAFF. DNA for the CDR3: TGCGCCAGCAGCCAAGATCAGGGTTGGACTGAAGCTTTCTTT.

This clone showed up just a few times. This chain links TRBV30 with TRBJ1-1; D is undetermined. The V end lost 5 bases, the J end lost 0 bases, and 7 bases lay between the germline ends. CDR1 and CDR2 (germline): GTSNPN, SVGIG (reference sequence). The length of the CDR3 is 12 residues. CDR3 DNA: TGTGCCTGGGGACGGATGAACACTGAAGCTTTCTTT. It translates to CAWGRMNTEAFF.

J is TRBJ2-5 and V is TRBV25-1; D possibly corresponds to TRBD1 (6 bases). The J call may be faulty, since TRBJ2-7 better matches the DNA end. CDR1 is MGHDK and CDR2 is SYGVNS in the germline V gene. The CDR3 sequence is 16 residues long. CDR3 DNA: TGTGCCAGCAGTGGACACCCGGGACAAGGCGCTTACGAGCAGTACTTC. The encoded protein is CASSGHPGQGAYEQYF.

In nucleotides, the CDR3 is TGTGCCAGCAGTTTAGCAGCGGTTCTGACATACAATGAGCAGTTCTTC. Protein product: CASSLAAVLTYNEQFF. The V gene is TRBV27, the J gene TRBJ2-1, with a weak D call TRBD2 (5 bases). The CDR3 runs 16 residues. CDR1 and CDR2 (germline): MNHEY, SMNVEV (reference sequence). With 2 bases removed from V and 4 bases from J, the gap between germline ends came to 15 bases.

The rearrangement links TRBV21-1 to TRBJ1-1. TRBV21-1 is deemed a pseudogene. CDR3 length: 16 residues. As DNA, the CDR3 is TGTGCCAGCAGCGAGAGGGGCAGTGTCTGGGGCACTGAAGCTTTCTTT. Its protein is CASSERGSVWGTEAFF.

Note on this clone: Other DNA variants within this sample encode the same CDR3. The chain links TRBV6-1 to TRBJ1-1, with D possibly TRBD1 on 6 matching bases. Germline values: CDR1 MNHNS, CDR2 SASEGT. The V and J ends lost 4 bases and 5 bases respectively, with 11 bases between them. The CDR3 has 13 amino acids. CDR3 sequence (DNA): TGTGCCAGCAGTGCACAGGGTGGGACTGAAGCTTTCTTT. Residues: CASSAQGGTEAFF.

A note on this clone: One end of the junction is discordant with germline, which a read error may explain. V gene TRBV9 combines with J gene TRBJ1-3; D remains ambiguous. The CDR3 is made up of 13 amino acids. Germline V lookup: CDR1 SGDLS, CDR2 YYNGEE. CDR3 DNA sequence: TGTGCCAGCAGCAGAGGGAGGGCCGATCTTATATTATTT. Protein sequence: CASSRGRADLILF.

This rearrangement joins TRBV4-1 to TRBJ2-1; 16 bases map to TRBD2. Germline V gives CDR1 MGHRA, CDR2 YSYEKL. Losses at the gene ends were 5 bases for V and 4 bases for J; bases not matched to a gene: 8. The CDR3 contains 18 residues. DNA of the CDR3: TGCGCCAGCAGCTATCTCCCGGGACTAGCGGGGGGGTACAATGAGCAGTTCTTC. It yields the protein CASSYLPGLAGGYNEQFF.

The chain joins TRBV11-2 to TRBJ2-3; TRBD1 or TRBD2 may be the D gene (6 bases each). CDR1 SGHAT and CDR2 FQNNGV come from the germline V gene. Trimming shortened V by 5 bases and J by 3 bases, and 15 bases separated the two germline ends. This CDR3 has 15 amino acids. CDR3 sequence (DNA): TGTGCCAGCAGCCCAACAGGGAGGACGACAGATACGCAGTATTTT. Encoded protein: CASSPTGRTTDTQYF. The full variable domain, its missing parts supplied by reference TRBV11-2 and TRBJ2-3, is EAGVAQSPRYKIIEKRQSVAFWCNPISGHATLYWYQQILGQGPKLLIQFQNNGVVDDSQLPKDRFSAERLKGVDSTLKIQPAKLEDSAVYLCASSPTGRTTDTQYFGPGTRLTVL.